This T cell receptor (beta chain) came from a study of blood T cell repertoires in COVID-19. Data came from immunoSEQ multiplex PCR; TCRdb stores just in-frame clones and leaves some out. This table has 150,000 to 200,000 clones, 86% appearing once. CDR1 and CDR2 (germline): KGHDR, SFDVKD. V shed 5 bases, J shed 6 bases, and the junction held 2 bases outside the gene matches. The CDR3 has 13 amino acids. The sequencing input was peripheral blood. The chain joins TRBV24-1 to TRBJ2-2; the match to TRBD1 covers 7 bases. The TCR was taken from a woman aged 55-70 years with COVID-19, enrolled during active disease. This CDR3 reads CATSGQGAGELFF. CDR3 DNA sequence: TGTGCCACCAGTGGACAGGGCGCCGGGGAGCTGTTTTTT.